One and the same sample provided the 32 T cell receptor beta chains below, sequenced in a study of T cells in Graves' hyperthyroidism and ophthalmopathy. Using RNA transcripts as the source, TCR beta CDR3 regions were amplified. A set of HTBI primers served as the primers for a first-round RT-PCR of the TCR CDR3. TCRdb re-analysed the multiplex PCR reads in MiXCR, keeping a single row per CDR3 protein. This repertoire shows a few hundred thousand distinct CDR3 sequences, about 20% found once; its top ten account for 49%. The sample comprised blood. Receptor source: a woman in her forties or fifties with Graves' hyperthyroidism.

This clonotype was observed a few times. The chain employs TRBV5-1 and TRBJ1-1, with 9 bases fitting TRBD1. CDR3 length equals 15 residues. CDR1 SGHRS and CDR2 YFSETQ come from the germline V gene. Trimming removed 4 bases from V and 4 bases from J; junction bases left unmatched: 8. In DNA form, the CDR3 reads TGCGCCAGCAGCAGTCCGGGACAGGGCTTCACTGAAGCTTTCTTT. Translating gives CASSSPGQGFTEAFF.

In regard to this clonotype: Since a much larger clone is just one base distant, this may be a read error. The chain links TRBV7-9 to TRBJ1-2, with D uncertain. Germline CDR1 and CDR2: SEHNR and FQNEAQ (reference sequence). Between the trimmed V and J ends, which lost 1 base and 4 bases, there was a span of 4 bases. The CDR3 contains 12 residues. The CDR3 DNA reads as TGTGCCAGCAGCTTAGATCTCTATGGCTACACCTTC. Amino acid sequence: CASSLDLYGYTF.

J is TRBJ1-1 and V is TRBV18; TRBD1 might be the D (6 bases). Deletions cut 2 bases from V and 4 bases from J, with 14 bases between. The CDR3 spans 15 residues. Looked up from germline, CDR1 is KGHSH and CDR2 is LQKENI. DNA of the CDR3: TGTGCCAGCTCACCAACCTCGACAGGAGGCACTGAAGCTTTCTTT. Translating it yields CASSPTSTGGTEAFF.

This clonotype has only a few counts. V usage is TRBV20-1 and J usage is TRBJ1-5, with D unclear. The V gene lost 4 bases and the J gene lost 3 bases, with 10 bases spanning the gap. The CDR3 is 13 residues long. Germline CDR1 reads DFQATT; CDR2 reads SNEGSKA (reference sequence). CDR3 protein: CSATDELNQPQHF. The CDR3 DNA reads as TGCAGTGCTACGGATGAGCTCAATCAGCCCCAGCATTTT.

V usage is TRBV19 and J usage is TRBJ1-5; 9 bases are shared with TRBD1. The CDR3 sequence is 16 residues long. With 3 bases clipped from V and 5 bases from J, the junction kept 8 bases outside the gene matches. Germline CDR1 LNHDA, CDR2 SQIVND (reference sequence). In DNA form, the CDR3 reads TGTGCCAGTAGTATTTGGGGACAGGGTCTCGATCAGCCCCAGCATTTT. Translation: CASSIWGQGLDQPQHF.

This clonotype has just a few counts. A much larger clonotype is one base distant, so this may be a read error. The chain combines TRBV12-3 or TRBV12-4 with TRBJ2-3; 8 nucleotides align to TRBD2. CDR3 length: 19 residues. CDR3 residues: CARSSWRAMSGSSTDTQYF. In nucleotides, the CDR3 is TGTGCCCGCAGTTCGTGGAGGGCAATGAGCGGGAGTAGCACAGATACGCAGTATTTT.

The chain recombines TRBV27 with TRBJ2-2, with D uncertain. This CDR3 is built from 14 residues. The V gene's germline CDR1 is MNHEY and CDR2 SMNVEV (reference sequence). V gave up 2 bases and J gave up 4 bases, with 8 bases separating them. CDR3 sequence reads: CASSLRPGTGELFF. DNA of the CDR3: TGTGCCAGCAGTTTACGTCCTGGCACCGGGGAGCTGTTTTTT.

V gene TRBV28 combines with J gene TRBJ1-1, with D possibly matching TRBD1 (5 bases). Trimming left V 7 bases short and J 3 bases short, with 18 bases between. The germline CDR1 and CDR2 sequences are MDHEN and SYDVKM. This CDR3 has 15 residues. The CDR3 region is CASTPLEGAYTEAFF. The CDR3, as DNA: TGTGCCAGCACCCCGCTAGAAGGGGCTTACACTGAAGCTTTCTTT.

V usage is TRBV27 and J usage is TRBJ2-7; D call uncertain. V gave up 1 base and J gave up 1 base, with 11 bases separating them. The CDR3 has 15 amino acids. The V gene's germline CDR1 is MNHEY and CDR2 SMNVEV (reference sequence). CDR3 sequence (DNA): TGTGCCAGCAGTTTATTCCTCGGCAGTTCCTACGAGCAGTACTTC. It is translated as CASSLFLGSSYEQYF.

This clonotype was counted a few times. The genes are TRBV3-1 and TRBJ2-5; no definite D call. Germline CDR1 reads LGHDT; CDR2 reads YNNKEL (reference sequence). The CDR3 spans 18 residues. Trimming left V 1 base short and J 3 bases short, with 21 bases between. In DNA, the CDR3 is TGTGCCAGCAGCCAAGCTGATGTATGGGTGGGATCGAAAGAGACCCAGTACTTC. Its protein product is CASSQADVWVGSKETQYF.

This clonotype was counted at least ten times. The chain uses TRBV20-1 and TRBJ2-5; 7 bases match TRBD2. CDR3 length equals 12 residues. Per germline, CDR1 DFQATT and CDR2 SNEGSKA (reference sequence). The DNA of the CDR3 is TGCAGGGCCGGGACTACCGGAGAGACCCAGTACTTC. Translating it yields CRAGTTGETQYF.

This clonotype has ten or more counts. The chain couples TRBV7-2 to TRBJ2-2; weak D call: TRBD1 (5 bases). The CDR3 has 14 amino acids. Trimming cost V 5 bases and J 3 bases, with 10 bases left between them. CDR1 is SGHTA, CDR2 FQGNSA, per germline. CDR3 loop: CASSRQSYTGELFF. The CDR3 DNA reads as TGTGCCAGCAGCCGACAGAGTTACACCGGGGAGCTGTTTTTT.

This clonotype has a handful of counts. The J gene is TRBJ1-1, the V gene TRBV6-2 or TRBV6-3; 7 bases line up with TRBD1. CDR1 is MNHEY, CDR2 SVGEGT, per germline. The J segment lost 0 bases and the V segment lost 5 bases, leaving 6 bases of the junction unmatched. CDR3 length: 15 amino acids. Here the CDR3 DNA reads TGTGCCAGCAGTACCCCGGGACAGATGAACACTGAAGCTTTCTTT. This encodes CASSTPGQMNTEAFF.

The J gene is TRBJ2-1, the V gene TRBV14, with D perhaps matching TRBD1 or TRBD2 (5 bases each). The length of the CDR3 is 15 residues. The ends were cut back, 4 bases at V and 4 bases at J, with 14 bases in the middle. Germline V gene lookup returns CDR1 SGHDN and CDR2 FVKESK. As DNA, the CDR3 is TGTGCCAGCAGCCTCCGGGACCGAGAGTACAATGAGCAGTTCTTC. It specifies CASSLRDREYNEQFF.

This clonotype was detected once. This chain connects TRBV4-1 to TRBJ1-6; TRBD1 matches at 8 bases. CDR1 is MGHRA, CDR2 YSYEKL, per germline. V was clipped by 8 bases and J by 9 bases; unmatched bases: 12. The length of the CDR3 is 15 residues. The CDR3 loop is CASGYPGGRGSPLHF. In nucleotides, the CDR3 is TGCGCCAGCGGGTACCCAGGGGGCCGGGGTTCACCCCTCCACTTT.

A few counts support this clonotype. The V call is TRBV30, the J call TRBJ1-6; possible D gene TRBD1, 5 bases. Germline loops: CDR1 GTSNPN, CDR2 SVGIG (reference sequence). The length of the CDR3 is 13 residues. Trimming took 3 bases from V and 7 from J, leaving 10 bases between them. CDR3 nucleotides: TGTGCCTGGAGGGGGACCTGGAATTCACCCCTCCACTTT. This gives the protein CAWRGTWNSPLHF.

This clonotype was seen many times. The chain carries TRBV20-1 and TRBJ2-3; the match to TRBD2 covers 8 bases. This CDR3 spans 15 amino acids. V lost 6 bases and J lost 5; bases outside the gene matches: 13. Germline loops: CDR1 DFQATT, CDR2 SNEGSKA (reference sequence). CDR3 bases: TGCAGTGCCCCAAGGACAGCGGGGGTCGAAGATACGCAGTATTTT. Translation gives CSAPRTAGVEDTQYF.

The sample holds many counts of this clonotype. The gene calls are TRBV11-2 and TRBJ2-7; D possibly corresponds to TRBD2 (6 bases). The CDR3 loop spans 14 amino acids. Trimming took 3 bases from V and 3 from J, leaving 12 bases between them. CDR1 and CDR2 (germline): SGHAT, FQNNGV. DNA for the CDR3: TGTGCCAGCAGCTTGTACGGGGGTGGCTACGAGCAGTACGTC. Translation: CASSLYGGGYEQYV.

J is TRBJ1-5 and V is TRBV11-2; D ambiguous. The CDR3 spans 15 residues. Germline CDR1 SGHAT, CDR2 FQNNGV. The V end lost 4 bases, the J end lost 3 bases, and 13 bases lay between the germline ends. CDR3 region: CASSSPGGDNQPQHF. The DNA of the CDR3 is TGTGCCAGCAGCTCCCCGGGAGGAGACAATCAGCCCCAGCATTTT.

V gene TRBV18 combines with J gene TRBJ2-5, with a tentative D call TRBD2 (5 bases). CDR3 length: 13 residues. Germline V gene lookup returns CDR1 KGHSH and CDR2 LQKENI. V lost 3 bases and J 5 bases, leaving 10 bases between the germline ends. CDR3 in amino acids: CASSPEDGETQYF. The CDR3 DNA sequence: TGTGCCAGCTCACCGGAGGATGGGGAGACCCAGTACTTC.

On this clonotype: It may be a read error: a sequence one base away is much more abundant. The chain joins TRBV27 to TRBJ1-1, with 9 bases matching TRBD1. The CDR3 spans 13 residues. After removal of 6 bases from V and 6 bases from J, the junction contained 5 bases not matched to a gene. Germline V CDR1 and CDR2: MNHEY, SMNVEV (reference sequence). The CDR3, as DNA: TGTGCCAGCAGGGACAGGGGTAGCTCTGAAGCTTTCTTT. The encoded protein is CASRDRGSSEAFF.

This clonotype was detected a few times. V and J are TRBV7-2 and TRBJ1-2; 9 bases fit TRBD1. V lost 4 bases to trimming and J lost 4 bases; unmatched junction nucleotides: 13. CDR1 SGHTA and CDR2 FQGNSA come from the germline V gene. This CDR3 has 17 amino acids. The CDR3 DNA reads as TGTGCCAGCAGCTCAACGGGACAGGGTTCTCTCGGCTATGGCTACACCTTC. Translation: CASSSTGQGSLGYGYTF.

CDR3 in amino acids: CASTHQGSGNTIYF. CDR3 nucleotide sequence: TGTGCCAGCACCCACCAGGGCTCTGGAAACACCATATATTTT. V gene TRBV6-1 combines with J gene TRBJ1-3; D might be TRBD1 (5 bases). CDR1 and CDR2 from the germline V gene are MNHNS and SASEGT. The V and J ends lost 7 bases and 0 bases respectively, with 10 bases between them. This CDR3 spans 14 amino acids.

This clonotype was counted between two and nine times. This chain uses TRBV7-9 with TRBJ2-3; the D is unclear. V gave up 2 bases and J gave up 2 bases, with 5 bases separating them. The CDR3 loop spans 13 amino acids. The germline V gene encodes CDR1 SEHNR and CDR2 FQNEAQ (reference sequence). CDR3 in amino acids: CASSLPYTDTQYF. The DNA for the CDR3 is TGTGCCAGCAGCTTACCCTACACAGATACGCAGTATTTT. The full variable domain, rest sourced from reference TRBV7-9 and TRBJ2-3, is DTGVSQNPRHKITKRGQNVTFRCDPISEHNRLYWYRQTLGQGPEFLTYFQNEAQLEKSRLLSDRFSAERPKGSFSTLEIQRTEQGDSAMYLCASSLPYTDTQYFGPGTRLTVL.

This chain connects TRBV11-2 to TRBJ2-7; D may correspond to TRBD1 or TRBD2 (5 bases each). CDR1 is SGHAT and CDR2 is FQNNGV in the germline V gene. This CDR3 is built from 14 residues. The V and J ends lost 5 bases and 2 bases respectively, with 13 bases between them. In DNA form, the CDR3 reads TGTGCCAGCAGCCGGGACCCTGGGACCTACGAGCAGTACTTC. Amino acids: CASSRDPGTYEQYF.

V and J are TRBV6-1 and TRBJ2-7; 7 nucleotides line up with TRBD1. The CDR3 is 15 amino acids. CDR1 and CDR2 (germline): MNHNS, SASEGT. With V trimmed by 6 bases and J by 0 bases, 8 bases remained unmatched. The CDR3 sequence is CASSPSDRASYEQYF. The CDR3 nucleotides are TGTGCCAGCAGCCCCTCTGACAGGGCCTCCTACGAGCAGTACTTC.

The CDR3, as DNA: TGTGCCAGCAGCTTAAGTTCCACAGGGGTTTATGAGCAGTTCTTC. It yields the protein CASSLSSTGVYEQFF. The gene calls are TRBV7-3 and TRBJ2-1; 7 bases match TRBD1. The CDR3 has 15 amino acids. Trimming took 1 base from V and 8 from J; bases not matched to a gene: 8. Germline CDR1 SGHTA, CDR2 FQGTGA. The entire variable domain, with the rest obtained from reference TRBV7-3 and TRBJ2-1, is as follows: GAGVSQTPSNKVTEKGKYVELRCDPISGHTALYWYRQSLGQGPEFLIYFQGTGAADDSGLPNDRFFAVRPEGSVSTLKIQRTERGDSAVYLCASSLSSTGVYEQFFGPGTRLTVL.

The V gene is TRBV30, the J gene TRBJ1-6, with D possibly TRBD1 on 5 matching bases. The V end was cut by 5 bases, the J end by 11 bases, with 22 bases between. The CDR3 length is 15 residues. CDR1 GTSNPN and CDR2 SVGIG come from the germline V gene (reference sequence). The CDR3 DNA is TGTGCCTGGGGAAAGGATCCTCGGCGGGGGGCACCCCTCCACTTT. This encodes CAWGKDPRRGAPLHF.

In this sample, this clonotype turned up a few times. The V and J genes are TRBV19 and TRBJ1-5; D is ambiguous. Deletions cut 3 bases from V and 6 bases from J, with 9 bases between. The germline V gene has CDR1 LNHDA and CDR2 SQIVND (reference sequence). The CDR3 length is 13 residues. In DNA, the CDR3 is TGTGCCAGTAGTATGGAGACAAGTCAGCCCCAGCATTTT. Its translation: CASSMETSQPQHF.

This clonotype was counted many times. The chain recombines TRBV20-1 with TRBJ2-1; D may be TRBD1 (6 bases). CDR3 length: 16 amino acids. Germline V gene sequence: CDR1 DFQATT, CDR2 SNEGSKA (reference sequence). Between the trimmed V and J ends, which lost 5 bases and 0 bases, there was a span of 17 bases. CDR3: CSAHSDRPSSYNEQFF. CDR3 sequence (DNA): TGCAGTGCTCACTCTGACAGGCCGAGCTCCTACAATGAGCAGTTCTTC.

This clonotype was counted between two and nine times. The CDR3 is CSARSSGGGYTF. The CDR3 coding sequence is TGCAGTGCTAGATCGTCAGGGGGCGGCTACACCTTC. The chain uses TRBV20-1 and TRBJ1-2, with 8 bases aligning to TRBD1. V shed 2 bases and J 8 bases; nucleotides not matched to a gene: 4. The CDR3 totals 12 residues. The germline CDR1 and CDR2 sequences are DFQATT and SNEGSKA (reference sequence).

This clonotype was counted at least ten times. This sequence joins TRBV12-3 or TRBV12-4 and TRBJ1-2; the D is unclear. The V and J ends lost 0 bases and 8 bases respectively, with 7 bases between them. The CDR3 has 12 residues. The CDR3, as DNA: TGTGCCAGCAGTTTAGCGGGAATCGGCTACACCTTC. It codes for CASSLAGIGYTF.